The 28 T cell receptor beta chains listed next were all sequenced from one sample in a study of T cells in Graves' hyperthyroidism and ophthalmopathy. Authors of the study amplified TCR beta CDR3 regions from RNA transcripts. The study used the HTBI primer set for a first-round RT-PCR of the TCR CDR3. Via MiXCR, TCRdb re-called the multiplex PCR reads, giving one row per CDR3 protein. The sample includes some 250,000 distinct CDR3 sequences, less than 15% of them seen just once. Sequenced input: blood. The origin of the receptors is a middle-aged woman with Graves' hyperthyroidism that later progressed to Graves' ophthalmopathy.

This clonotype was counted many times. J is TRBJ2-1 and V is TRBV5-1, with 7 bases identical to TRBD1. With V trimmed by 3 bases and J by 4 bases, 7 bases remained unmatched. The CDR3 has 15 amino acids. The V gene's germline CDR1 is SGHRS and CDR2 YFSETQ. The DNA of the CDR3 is TGCGCCAGCAGCTCGACAGGGAACCTTTACAATGAGCAGTTCTTC. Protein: CASSSTGNLYNEQFF.

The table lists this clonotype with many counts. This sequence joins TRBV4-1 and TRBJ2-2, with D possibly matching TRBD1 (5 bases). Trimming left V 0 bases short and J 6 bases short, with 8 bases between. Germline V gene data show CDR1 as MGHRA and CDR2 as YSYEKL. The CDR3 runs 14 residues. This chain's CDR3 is CASSQDQGSGELFF. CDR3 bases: TGCGCCAGCAGCCAAGATCAGGGATCCGGGGAGCTGTTTTTT.

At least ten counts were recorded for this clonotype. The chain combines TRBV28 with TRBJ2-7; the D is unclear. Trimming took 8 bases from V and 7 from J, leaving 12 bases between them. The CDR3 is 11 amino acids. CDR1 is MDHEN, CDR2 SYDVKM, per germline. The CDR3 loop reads CASRTLLEQYF. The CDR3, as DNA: TGTGCCAGCCGAACCCTCCTAGAGCAGTACTTC.

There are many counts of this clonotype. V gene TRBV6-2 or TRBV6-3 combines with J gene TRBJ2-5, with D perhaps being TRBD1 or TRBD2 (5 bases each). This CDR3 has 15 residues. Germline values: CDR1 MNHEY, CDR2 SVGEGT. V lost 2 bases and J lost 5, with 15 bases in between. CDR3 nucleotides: TGTGCCAGCAGTTACGGGGACGGTTCGACTGAGACCCAGTACTTC. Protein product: CASSYGDGSTETQYF.

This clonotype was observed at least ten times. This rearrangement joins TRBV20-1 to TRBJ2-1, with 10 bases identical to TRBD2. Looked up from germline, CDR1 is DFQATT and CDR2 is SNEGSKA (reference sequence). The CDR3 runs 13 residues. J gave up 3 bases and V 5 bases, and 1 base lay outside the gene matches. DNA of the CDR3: TGCAGTGCTCAGCGGGAGGGCTACAATGAGCAGTTCTTC. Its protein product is CSAQREGYNEQFF.

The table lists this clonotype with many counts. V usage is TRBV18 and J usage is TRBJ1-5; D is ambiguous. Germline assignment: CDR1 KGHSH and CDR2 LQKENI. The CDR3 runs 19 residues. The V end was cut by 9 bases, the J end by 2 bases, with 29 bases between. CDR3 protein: CASPLVRSIVFLGNQPQHF. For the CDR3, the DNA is TGTGCCAGTCCTCTCGTACGCAGTATAGTGTTCCTTGGCAATCAGCCCCAGCATTTT.

The CDR3 DNA sequence: TGTGCCAGCAAAGAAGGTCTACTCTACAATGAGCAGTTCTTC. Translation: CASKEGLLYNEQFF. The genes are TRBV11-2 and TRBJ2-1, with no clear D. The CDR3 is 14 amino acids. The germline CDR1 and CDR2 sequences are SGHAT and FQNNGV. Deletions cut 7 bases from V and 3 bases from J, with 13 bases between.

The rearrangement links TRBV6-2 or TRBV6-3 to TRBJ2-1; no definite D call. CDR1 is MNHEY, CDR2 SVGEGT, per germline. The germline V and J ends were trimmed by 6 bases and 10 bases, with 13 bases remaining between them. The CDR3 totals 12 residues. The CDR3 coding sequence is TGTGCCAGCAGCCTCGGCCCCTACGAGCAGTTCTTC. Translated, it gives CASSLGPYEQFF.

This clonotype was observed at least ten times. DNA for the CDR3: TGCGCCAGCAGCTTGGGGGGTATTTCCTACAATGAGCAGTTCTTC. Its translation: CASSLGGISYNEQFF. The V gene is TRBV5-1, the J gene TRBJ2-1; D remains unclear. Trimming took off 0 bases at V and 1 base at J, with 8 bases between the two ends. This CDR3 comprises 15 residues. The germline CDR1 and CDR2 sequences are SGHRS and YFSETQ.

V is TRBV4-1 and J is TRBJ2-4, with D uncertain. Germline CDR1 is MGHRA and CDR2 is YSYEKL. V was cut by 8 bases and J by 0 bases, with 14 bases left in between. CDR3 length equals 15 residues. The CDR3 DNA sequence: TGCGCCAGCCAAGAAGTCGGTCTAGCCAAAAACATTCAGTACTTC. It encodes CASQEVGLAKNIQYF.

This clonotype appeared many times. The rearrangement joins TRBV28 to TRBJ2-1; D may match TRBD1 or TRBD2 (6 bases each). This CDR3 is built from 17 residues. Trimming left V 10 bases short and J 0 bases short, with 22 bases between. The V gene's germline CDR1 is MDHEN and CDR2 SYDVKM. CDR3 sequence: CAIPPGARSVSYNEQFF. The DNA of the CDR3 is TGTGCCATCCCGCCGGGGGCAAGAAGTGTCTCCTACAATGAGCAGTTCTTC.

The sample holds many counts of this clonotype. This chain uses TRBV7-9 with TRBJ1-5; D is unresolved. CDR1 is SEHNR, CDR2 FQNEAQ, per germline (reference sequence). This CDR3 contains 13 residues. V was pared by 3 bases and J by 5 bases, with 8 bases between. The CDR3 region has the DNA TGTGCCAGCAGCTTCGGAGAGGATCAGCCCCAGCATTTT. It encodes CASSFGEDQPQHF.

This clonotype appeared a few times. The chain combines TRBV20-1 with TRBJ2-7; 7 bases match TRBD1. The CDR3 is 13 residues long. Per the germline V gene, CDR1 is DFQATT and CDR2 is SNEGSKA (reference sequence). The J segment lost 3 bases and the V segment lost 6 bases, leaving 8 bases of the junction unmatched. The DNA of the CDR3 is TGCAGTGCAAGCGACAGGGCGCTCTACGAGCAGTACTTC. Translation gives CSASDRALYEQYF.

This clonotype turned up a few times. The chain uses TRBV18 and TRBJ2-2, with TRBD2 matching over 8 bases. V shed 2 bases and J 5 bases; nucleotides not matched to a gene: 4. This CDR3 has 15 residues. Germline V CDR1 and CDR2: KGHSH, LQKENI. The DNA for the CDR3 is TGTGCCAGCTCACCATATCGGGAGGGAACCGGGGAGCTGTTTTTT. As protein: CASSPYREGTGELFF.

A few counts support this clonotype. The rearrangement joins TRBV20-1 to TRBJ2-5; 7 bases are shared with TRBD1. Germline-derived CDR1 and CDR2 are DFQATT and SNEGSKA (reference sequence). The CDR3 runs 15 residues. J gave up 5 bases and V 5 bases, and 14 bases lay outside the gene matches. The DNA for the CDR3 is TGCAGTGCTCACCATCCGGGACAGCCAGGGGAGACCCAGTACTTC. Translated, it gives CSAHHPGQPGETQYF.

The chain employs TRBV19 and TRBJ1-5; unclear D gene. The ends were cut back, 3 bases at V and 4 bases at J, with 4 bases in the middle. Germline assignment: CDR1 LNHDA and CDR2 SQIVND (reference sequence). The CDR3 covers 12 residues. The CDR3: CASSMGNQPQHF. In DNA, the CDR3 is TGTGCCAGTAGTATGGGTAATCAGCCCCAGCATTTT.

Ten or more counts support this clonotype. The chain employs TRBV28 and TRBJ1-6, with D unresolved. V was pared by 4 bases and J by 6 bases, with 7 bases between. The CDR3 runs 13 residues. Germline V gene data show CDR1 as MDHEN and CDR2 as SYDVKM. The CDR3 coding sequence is TGTGCCAGCAGTTGGCAGACTAATTCACCCCTCCACTTT. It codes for CASSWQTNSPLHF.

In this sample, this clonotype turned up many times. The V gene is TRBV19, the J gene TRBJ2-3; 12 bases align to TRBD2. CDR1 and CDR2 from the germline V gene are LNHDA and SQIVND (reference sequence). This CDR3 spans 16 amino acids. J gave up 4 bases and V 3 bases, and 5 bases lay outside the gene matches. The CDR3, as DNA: TGTGCCAGTAGTATCCTCGGACTAGCGGGACCAGATACGCAGTATTTT. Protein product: CASSILGLAGPDTQYF.

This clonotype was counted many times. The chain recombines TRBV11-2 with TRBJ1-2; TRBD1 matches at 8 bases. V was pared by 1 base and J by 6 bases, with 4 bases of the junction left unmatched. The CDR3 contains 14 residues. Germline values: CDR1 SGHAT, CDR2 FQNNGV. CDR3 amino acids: CASSLGGTGHGYTF. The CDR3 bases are TGTGCCAGCAGCTTAGGTGGGACAGGTCATGGCTACACCTTC. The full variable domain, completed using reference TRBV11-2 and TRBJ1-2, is EAGVAQSPRYKIIEKRQSVAFWCNPISGHATLYWYQQILGQGPKLLIQFQNNGVVDDSQLPKDRFSAERLKGVDSTLKIQPAKLEDSAVYLCASSLGGTGHGYTFGSGTRLTVV.

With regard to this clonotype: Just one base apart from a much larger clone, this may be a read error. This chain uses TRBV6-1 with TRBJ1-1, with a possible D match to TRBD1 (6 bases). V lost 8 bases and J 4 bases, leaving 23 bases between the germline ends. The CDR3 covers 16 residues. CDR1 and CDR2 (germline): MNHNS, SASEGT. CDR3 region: CASGGPVAGVATEAFF. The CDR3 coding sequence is TGTGCCAGCGGTGGCCCGGTTGCAGGGGTGGCCACTGAAGCTTTCTTT.

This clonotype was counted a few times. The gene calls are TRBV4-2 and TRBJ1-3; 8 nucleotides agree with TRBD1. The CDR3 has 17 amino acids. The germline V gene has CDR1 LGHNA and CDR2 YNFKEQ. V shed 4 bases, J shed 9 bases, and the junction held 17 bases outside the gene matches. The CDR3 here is CASSPWDRSLGDLTIYF. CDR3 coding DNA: TGTGCCAGCAGCCCCTGGGACAGGTCGTTGGGGGACCTCACCATATATTTT.

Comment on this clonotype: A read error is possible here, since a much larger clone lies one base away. The CDR3 DNA follows: TGTGCCAGCATCTCAGGACAGGTGGGGTACGAGCAGTACTTC. Its protein product is CASISGQVGYEQYF. This chain links TRBV3-1 with TRBJ2-7; 7 bases line up with TRBD1. Trimming cost V 7 bases and J 4 bases; bases outside gene matches: 10. The CDR3 loop spans 14 amino acids. Germline lookup yields CDR1 LGHDT and CDR2 YNNKEL (reference sequence).

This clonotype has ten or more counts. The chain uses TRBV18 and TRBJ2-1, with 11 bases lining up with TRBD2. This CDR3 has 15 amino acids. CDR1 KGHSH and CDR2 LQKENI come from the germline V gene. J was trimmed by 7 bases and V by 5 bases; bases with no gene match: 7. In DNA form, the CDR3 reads TGTGCCAGCTCATCACTAGCGGGAGTTTTTAATGAGCAGTTCTTC. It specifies CASSSLAGVFNEQFF.

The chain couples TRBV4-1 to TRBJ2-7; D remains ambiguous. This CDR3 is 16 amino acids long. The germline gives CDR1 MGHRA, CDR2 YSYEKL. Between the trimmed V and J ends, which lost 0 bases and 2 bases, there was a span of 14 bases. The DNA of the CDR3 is TGCGCCAGCAGCCAAGATCTGGGCATTCCCACCTACGAGCAGTACTTC. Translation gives CASSQDLGIPTYEQYF.

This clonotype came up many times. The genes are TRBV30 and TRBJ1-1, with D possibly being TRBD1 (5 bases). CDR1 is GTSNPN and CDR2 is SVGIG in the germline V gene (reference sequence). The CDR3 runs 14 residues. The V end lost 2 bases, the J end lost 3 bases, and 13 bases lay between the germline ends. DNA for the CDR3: TGTGCCTGGAGTCCCCTTTCGGGGCACACTGAAGCTTTCTTT. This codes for CAWSPLSGHTEAFF.

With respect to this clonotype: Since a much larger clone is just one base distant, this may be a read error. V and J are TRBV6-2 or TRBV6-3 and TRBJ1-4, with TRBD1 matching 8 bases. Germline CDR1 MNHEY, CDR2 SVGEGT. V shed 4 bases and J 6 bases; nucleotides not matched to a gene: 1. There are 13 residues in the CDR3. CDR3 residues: CASSSDRDEKLFF. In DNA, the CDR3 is TGTGCCAGCAGTTCGGACAGGGATGAAAAACTGTTTTTT.

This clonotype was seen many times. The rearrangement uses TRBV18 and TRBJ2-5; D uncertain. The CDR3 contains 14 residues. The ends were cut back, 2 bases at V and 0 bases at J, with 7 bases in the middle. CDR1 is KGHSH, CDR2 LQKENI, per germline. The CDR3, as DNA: TGTGCCAGCTCACCAGGGTACGACCAAGAGACCCAGTACTTC. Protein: CASSPGYDQETQYF.

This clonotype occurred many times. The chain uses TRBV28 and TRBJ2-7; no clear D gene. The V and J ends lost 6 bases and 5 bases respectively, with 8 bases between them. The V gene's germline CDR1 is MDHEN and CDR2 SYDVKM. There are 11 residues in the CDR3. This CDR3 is CASSVRDEQYF. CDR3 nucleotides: TGTGCCAGCAGCGTAAGGGACGAGCAGTACTTC.